The 2 T cell receptor beta chains presented below share a single source sample, sequenced in a study of T cells after posttransplantation cyclophosphamide. The method was immunoSEQ multiplex PCR; TCRdb's version includes in-frame clones alone and lacks a portion of them. The top ten hold around 1.9% of the sample, which has some 21,000 clones, around 87% seen once. Methotrexate plus calcineurin inhibitor accompanied controls' myeloablative marrow transplants; sampling was 1 year later. The sequencing used PBMCs, collected just over 350 days after allogeneic stem cell transplant with calcineurin inhibitor and methotrexate. These receptors came from a female patient aged 25-40 years who received an allogeneic stem cell transplant from an unrelated donor, was CMV-positive, and had acute and chronic GVHD. Part of the T cell pool may stem from the graft donor.

The chain carries TRBV5-8 and TRBJ1-1; no reliable D call. The germline V gene encodes CDR1 SGHTS and CDR2 YDEGEE. The CDR3 is made up of 13 amino acids. Trimming removed 2 bases at V and 1 base at J, with 6 bases between. The CDR3 spells CASSFSGNTEAFF. CDR3 DNA: TGTGCCAGCAGCTTTTCCGGGAACACTGAAGCTTTCTTT.

This clone showed up just once. The V call is TRBV29-1, the J call TRBJ2-1; 8 bases match TRBD2. This CDR3 region has 12 residues. V shed 5 bases, J shed 6 bases, and the junction held 3 bases outside the gene matches. CDR1 SQVTM and CDR2 ANQGSEA come from the germline V gene. This CDR3 is CSVSGSRNEQFF. The CDR3 DNA sequence: TGCAGCGTTAGCGGGAGTCGCAATGAGCAGTTCTTC.